This T cell receptor (beta chain) was observed in a study of OX40 agonist ivuxolimab in advanced cancers. In the study overall: Two patients with cutaneous melanoma and one with hepatocellular carcinoma, three in total, showed partial responses.

The CDR3 is 15 amino acids. CDR1 LGHNA and CDR2 YNFKEQ come from the germline V gene. Trimming removed 2 bases from V and 0 bases from J; junction bases left unmatched: 3. Profiled with immunoSEQ multiplex PCR; TCRdb holds only in-frame clones, not every one. The data contain about 76,000 clones, around 90% of them seen just once; the ten biggest clones take up around 2.5%. Study conclusions and caveats: The study found among the lowest clonal expansion in partial responders at 0.1-3.0 mg/kg. Dosing at 0.1 to 3.0 mg/kg was accompanied by clonal expansion of CD4+ and CD8+ blood T cells by week 6.

Notes on this clone: Its antigen is still unknown.

This chain links TRBV4-2 with TRBJ1-1; 7 bases line up with TRBD1. Material: CD4+ or CD8+ T cells sorted from blood, obtained in a trial of the OX40 agonist ivuxolimab. This sequence originates from an adult with an advanced solid tumor such as melanoma, head and neck, liver or kidney cancer. CDR3 sequence reads: CASSQLTGVNTEAFF. The CDR3 DNA sequence: TGTGCCAGCAGCCAACTCACAGGGGTGAACACTGAAGCTTTCTTT.